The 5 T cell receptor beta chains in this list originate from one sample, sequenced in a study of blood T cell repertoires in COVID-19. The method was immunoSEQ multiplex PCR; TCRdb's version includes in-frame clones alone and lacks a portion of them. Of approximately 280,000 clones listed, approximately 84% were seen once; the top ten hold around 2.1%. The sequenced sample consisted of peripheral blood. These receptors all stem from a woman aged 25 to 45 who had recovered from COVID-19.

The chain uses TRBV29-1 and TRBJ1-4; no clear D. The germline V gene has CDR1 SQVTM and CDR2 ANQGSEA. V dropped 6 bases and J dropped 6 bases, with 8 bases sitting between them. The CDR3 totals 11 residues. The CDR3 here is CSVGRDEKLFF. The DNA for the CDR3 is TGCAGCGTGGGGAGGGATGAAAAACTGTTTTTT.

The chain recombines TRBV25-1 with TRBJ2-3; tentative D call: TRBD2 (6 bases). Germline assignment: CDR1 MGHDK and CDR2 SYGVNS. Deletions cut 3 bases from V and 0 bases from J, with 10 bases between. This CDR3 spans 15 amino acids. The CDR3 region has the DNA TGTGCCAGCAGTGACCCCGGGAGTAGCACAGATACGCAGTATTTT. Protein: CASSDPGSSTDTQYF.

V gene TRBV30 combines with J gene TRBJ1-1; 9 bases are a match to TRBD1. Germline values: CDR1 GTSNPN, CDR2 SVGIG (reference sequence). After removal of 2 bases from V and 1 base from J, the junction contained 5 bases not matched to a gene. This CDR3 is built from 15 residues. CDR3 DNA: TGTGCCTGGAGTCCACGGGGACAGGGGAACACTGAAGCTTTCTTT. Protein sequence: CAWSPRGQGNTEAFF.

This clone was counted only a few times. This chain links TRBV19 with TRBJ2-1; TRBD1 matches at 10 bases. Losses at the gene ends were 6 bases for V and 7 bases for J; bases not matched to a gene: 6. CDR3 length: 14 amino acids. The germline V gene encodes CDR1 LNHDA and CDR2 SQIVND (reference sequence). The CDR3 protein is CASSQDRGGNEQFF. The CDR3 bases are TGTGCCAGTAGCCAGGACAGGGGGGGGAATGAGCAGTTCTTC. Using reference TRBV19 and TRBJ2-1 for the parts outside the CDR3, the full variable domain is DGGITQSPKYLFRKEGQNVTLSCEQNLNHDAMYWYRQDPGQGLRLIYYSQIVNDFQKGDIAEGYSVSREKKESFPLTVTSAQKNPTAFYLCASSQDRGGNEQFFGPGTRLTVL.

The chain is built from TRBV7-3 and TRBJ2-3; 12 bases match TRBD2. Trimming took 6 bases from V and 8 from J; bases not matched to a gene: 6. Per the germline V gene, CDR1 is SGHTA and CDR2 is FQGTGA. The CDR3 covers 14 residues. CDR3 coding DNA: TGTGCCAGCAGTCTAGCGGGAGGGCCGGGTACGCAGTATTTT. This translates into CASSLAGGPGTQYF.